Presented here are 10 T cell receptor beta chains from one specimen sequenced in a study of prognosis after radiotherapy for stage I lung cancer listed by TCRdb under 2021. TCRdb records Illumina HiSeq 3000 as the sequencer. Two rounds of multiplex PCR were performed to amplify the TCR beta CDR3 region from genomic DNA. In the first round of PCR, primers specific to each TRBV and TRBJ gene were used, and the primer sequences are filed in Chinese patent CN105087789A. TCRdb itself trimmed the public reads at Q25 with fastp, ran MiXCR and retained productive beta chains. Under each unique CDR3 protein, matching rows form one entry showing the most common genes and DNA. In this sample the table shows around 15,000 distinct CDR3 sequences, around two fifths of which occur a single time. The ten largest account for about two fifths of the sample. The sample consisted of PBMCs, taken before or after stereotactic body radiation therapy (not recorded which). The receptors derive from a donor over 45 with non-small cell lung cancer.

This clonotype was seen more than once but under ten times. A junction boundary mismatches the germline segment, possibly from a read error. The rearrangement uses TRBV18 and TRBJ2-5, with TRBD1 as a possible D gene (5 bases). The CDR3 spans 15 residues. Germline V gene data show CDR1 as KGHSH and CDR2 as LQKENI. This CDR3 is CASSPEQAHQGTQYF. Here the CDR3 DNA reads TGTGCCAGCTCACCAGAACAGGCCCACCAAGGGACCCAGTACTTC.

The rearrangement links TRBV12-3 or TRBV12-4 to TRBJ1-6, with unresolved D. Trimming cost V 1 base and J 5 bases, with 9 bases left between them. The CDR3 is 15 amino acids. The chain's CDR3 is CASSLGGTNNSPLHF. CDR3 bases: TGTGCCAGCAGTTTAGGTGGAACCAATAATTCACCCCTCCACTTT.

The chain joins TRBV11-3 to TRBJ2-1; D call uncertain. V was shortened by 3 bases and J by 6 bases, with 9 bases between the two germline ends. Germline lookup yields CDR1 SGHNT and CDR2 YENEEA. The CDR3 contains 13 residues. The CDR3, as DNA: TGTGCCAGCAGCTTCGCAGTTATCAATGAGCAGTTCTTC. It specifies CASSFAVINEQFF.

Concerning this clonotype: A far larger clone is off by one base, so a read error is likely. This chain uses TRBV6-9 with TRBJ2-1, with D uncertain. CDR3 length equals 12 residues. Germline CDR1 is MNHGY and CDR2 is SVAAGI. CDR3 sequence (DNA): TGTGCCAGCAGTTACTCCCTCAATGAGCAGTCCTTC. The encoded protein is CASSYSLNEQSF.

This clonotype was seen many times. The genes are TRBV5-1 and TRBJ2-5; tentatively, D is TRBD1 (5 bases). CDR1 is SGHRS, CDR2 YFSETQ, per germline. The CDR3 runs to 15 residues. The V end lost 1 base, the J end lost 0 bases, and 10 bases lay between the germline ends. The DNA of the CDR3 is TGCGCCAGCAGCTTGAACAGCAGGGACCAAGAGACCCAGTACTTC. Amino acids: CASSLNSRDQETQYF.

V gene TRBV24-1 combines with J gene TRBJ2-7; no clear D gene. Germline V CDR1 and CDR2: KGHDR, SFDVKD. CDR3 length equals 11 residues. V dropped 0 bases and J dropped 5 bases, with 1 base sitting between them. The CDR3 reads CATSDLNEQYF. The CDR3 DNA reads as TGTGCCACCAGTGATTTGAACGAGCAGTACTTC.

This chain uses TRBV7-9 with TRBJ1-2; 8 positions match TRBD1. The CDR3 covers 14 residues. J gave up 2 bases and V 5 bases, and 4 bases lay outside the gene matches. Per the germline V gene, CDR1 is SEHNR and CDR2 is FQNEAQ (reference sequence). The CDR3 DNA is TGTGCCAGCAGCACCCGGACAGGGAACTATGGCTACACCTTC. This translates into CASSTRTGNYGYTF.

There are many counts of this clonotype. V usage is TRBV30 and J usage is TRBJ1-1; 7 bases match TRBD1. J lost 5 bases, V lost 5 bases, and 5 bases had no gene match. The germline V gene encodes CDR1 GTSNPN and CDR2 SVGIG (reference sequence). The CDR3 loop spans 12 amino acids. The CDR3 spells CAWRDRVTEAFF. DNA for the CDR3: TGTGCCTGGCGCGACAGGGTAACTGAAGCTTTCTTT.

V usage is TRBV6-1 and J usage is TRBJ2-2; either TRBD1 or TRBD2 may supply D (5 bases each). V shed 2 bases and J shed 6 bases, with 22 bases lying between them. The CDR3 has 18 residues. Germline assignment: CDR1 MNHNS and CDR2 SASEGT. The CDR3 is CASSEPPRGLGSPGELFF. The CDR3 DNA reads TGTGCCAGCAGTGAACCCCCGAGGGGTTTGGGGTCCCCCGGGGAGCTGTTTTTT.

This chain uses TRBV28 with TRBJ1-2; possible D gene TRBD1, 5 bases. Germline CDR1 is MDHEN and CDR2 is SYDVKM. The CDR3 covers 15 residues. The V gene lost 10 bases and the J gene lost 1 base, with 19 bases spanning the gap. The CDR3 coding sequence is TGTGCCATCAGGGATGAACAGGTGTTTAACTATGGCTACACCTTC. It codes for CAIRDEQVFNYGYTF.